These T cell receptor beta chains were read from a single sample in a study of technical replicates of blood from a few donors. The method was immunoSEQ multiplex PCR; TCRdb's version includes in-frame clones alone and lacks a portion of them. The sample has fewer than 70,000 clones, about 88% seen once. Sequencing was done on a sample of PBMCs. The receptor source for this set is a human donor in good health. Some clones in this sample may be carry-over from other donors' samples. CDR3s include the opening cysteine and the closing phenylalanine or tryptophan. A D gene is named only where the DNA matches it firmly. Only part of the rows carry a size: once, few, many, or a class if the clone is expanded.

J gene,clone size,V gene,D gene,CDR3 DNA,CDR3 protein
TRBJ1-2,NA,TRBV5-5,TRBD1,TGTGCCAGCAGCTTGTGGACAGGAGGCTACACCTTC,CASSLWTGGYTF
TRBJ1-4,once,TRBV19,NA,TGTGCCAGTATCCCGGGGTCCGCTAGTAATGAAAAACTGTTTTTT,CASIPGSASNEKLFF
TRBJ2-5,NA,TRBV5-8,TRBD2,TGTGCCAGCAGCCCCGGGGAGGGACTAGATTTCGGGGAGACCCAGTACTTC,CASSPGEGLDFGETQYF
TRBJ2-7,NA,TRBV7-9,TRBD2,TGTGCCAGCAGCTTAGAGTCAGCTAGCGGGCAGGGGCAGTACTTC,CASSLESASGQGQYF
TRBJ2-3,NA,TRBV5-1,NA,TGCGCCAGCAGCTTGGGTGGGCAGGGGAGCACAGATACGCAGTATTTT,CASSLGGQGSTDTQYF
TRBJ1-3,NA,TRBV2,TRBD1,TGTGCCAGCCGGACAGGGGACGGAAACACCATATATTTT,CASRTGDGNTIYF
TRBJ2-3,NA,TRBV7-8,NA,TGTGCCAGCAGCTCCTTAGGCGGGGGCCGTAGCACAGATACGCAGTATTTT,CASSSLGGGRSTDTQYF
TRBJ2-2,NA,TRBV7-2,TRBD2,TGTGCCAGCAGCCCCCGGACTAGCGGGATAATTGGGGAGCTGTTTTTT,CASSPRTSGIIGELFF
TRBJ2-7,NA,TRBV5-6,TRBD1,TGTGCCAGCAGCTTGGTCGGGACAGGGGTAGGAGAGCAGTACTTC,CASSLVGTGVGEQYF
TRBJ2-1,NA,TRBV6-6,TRBD2,TGTGCCAGCAGTTACGGGACTAGCGGATACAATGAGCAGTTCTTC,CASSYGTSGYNEQFF
TRBJ2-1,NA,TRBV30,TRBD2,TGTGCCTGGGCTAGCGGGGCCCACAATGAGCAGTTCTTC,CAWASGAHNEQFF
TRBJ2-5,NA,TRBV5-1,TRBD2,TGCGCCAGCAGCCTAGCGGGGGGACAAGAGACCCAGTACTTC,CASSLAGGQETQYF
TRBJ2-1,NA,TRBV7-3,NA,TGTGCCAGCAGCTCTAGCTCCTACAATGAGCAGTTCTTC,CASSSSSYNEQFF
TRBJ2-7,NA,TRBV5-1,NA,TGCGCCAGCAGCTTAGAACAGATTACCTACGAGCAGTACTTC,CASSLEQITYEQYF
TRBJ2-1,once,TRBV7-6,TRBD1,TGTGCCAGCAGCCTCGGACAGGGTACGGGCAATGAGCAGTTCTTC,CASSLGQGTGNEQFF